This T cell receptor beta chain originates from a study of OX40 agonist ivuxolimab in advanced cancers. Using immunoSEQ multiplex PCR, the repertoire was profiled, and TCRdb retains in-frame clones only, with some absent. The sample holds around 40,000 clones, approximately 80% seen once. Enrollment shut out patients with autoimmune disease history or systemic immunosuppression. Sequencing was performed on CD4+ or CD8+ T cells sorted from blood, taken in a trial of the OX40 agonist ivuxolimab. This TCR was sampled from an adult with an advanced solid tumor such as melanoma, head and neck, liver or kidney cancer.

The CDR3 here is CASRPGQGTNEKLFF. For the CDR3, the DNA is TGTGCCAGCCGACCGGGACAGGGGACTAATGAAAAACTGTTTTTT. The V call is TRBV6-1, the J call TRBJ1-4, with 10 nucleotides matching TRBD1. Germline V lookup: CDR1 MNHNS, CDR2 SASEGT. This CDR3 comprises 15 residues. The ends lost 8 bases at V and 2 bases at J; junction bases unmatched: 5.